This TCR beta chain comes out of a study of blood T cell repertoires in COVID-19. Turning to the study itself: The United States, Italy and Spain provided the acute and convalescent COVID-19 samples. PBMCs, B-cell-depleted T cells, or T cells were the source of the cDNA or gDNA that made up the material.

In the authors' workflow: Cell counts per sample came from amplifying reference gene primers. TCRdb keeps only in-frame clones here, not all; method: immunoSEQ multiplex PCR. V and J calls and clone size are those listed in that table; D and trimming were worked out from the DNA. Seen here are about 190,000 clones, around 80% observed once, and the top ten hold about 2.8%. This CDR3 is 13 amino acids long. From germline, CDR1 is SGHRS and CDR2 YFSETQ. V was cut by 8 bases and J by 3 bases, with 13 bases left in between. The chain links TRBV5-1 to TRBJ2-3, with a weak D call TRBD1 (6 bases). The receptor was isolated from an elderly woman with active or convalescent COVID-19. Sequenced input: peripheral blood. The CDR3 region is CASTTGMTDTQYF. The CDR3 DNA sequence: TGCGCCAGTACAACAGGGATGACAGATACGCAGTATTTT.